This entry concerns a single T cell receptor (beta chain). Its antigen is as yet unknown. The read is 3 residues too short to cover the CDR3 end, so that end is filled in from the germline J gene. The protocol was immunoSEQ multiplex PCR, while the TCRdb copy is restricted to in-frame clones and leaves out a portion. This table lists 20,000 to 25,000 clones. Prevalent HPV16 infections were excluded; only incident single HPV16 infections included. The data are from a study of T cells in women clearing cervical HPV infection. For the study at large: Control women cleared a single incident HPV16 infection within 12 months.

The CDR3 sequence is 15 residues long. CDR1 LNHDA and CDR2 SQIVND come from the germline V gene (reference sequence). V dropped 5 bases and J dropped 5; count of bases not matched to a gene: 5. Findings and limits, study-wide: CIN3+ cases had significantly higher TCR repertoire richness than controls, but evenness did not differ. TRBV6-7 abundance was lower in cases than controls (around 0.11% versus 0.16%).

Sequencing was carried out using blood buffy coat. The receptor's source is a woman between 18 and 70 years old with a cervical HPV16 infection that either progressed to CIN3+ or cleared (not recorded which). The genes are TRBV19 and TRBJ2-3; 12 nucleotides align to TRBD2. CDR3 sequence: CASSSSGLAGDTQYF. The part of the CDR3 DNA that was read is TGTGCCAGTAGTTCATCGGGACTAGCGGGAGATACG. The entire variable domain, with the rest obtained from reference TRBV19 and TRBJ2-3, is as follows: DGGITQSPKYLFRKEGQNVTLSCEQNLNHDAMYWYRQDPGQGLRLIYYSQIVNDFQKGDIAEGYSVSREKKESFPLTVTSAQKNPTAFYLCASSSSGLAGDTQYFGPGTRLTVL.